Detailed here is one T cell receptor (beta chain). As yet, its antigen is unknown. The sample originates from a study of immune cell composition in non-small cell lung cancer. Study-wide findings and caveats: Squamous lung tumours showed higher top 10 clone scores and clonality than adenocarcinomas. Shared sequences between tumour-reactive and dominant in vivo clones were not proven.

TCRdb's copy holds only in-frame clones and misses some; the assay was immunoSEQ multiplex PCR. This table holds roughly 3,500 clones, over 65% found once. The sample taken for sequencing was lung tumor tissue. The clonotype comes from a human donor with non-small cell lung cancer.

CDR3 amino acids: CASSEGWEISGNTIYF. CDR3 DNA sequence: TGTGCCAGCAGTGAGGGGTGGGAGATCTCTGGAAACACCATATATTTT. The V gene is TRBV2, the J gene TRBJ1-3; D gene uncertain. Germline values: CDR1 SNHLY, CDR2 FYNNEI. The CDR3 has 16 residues. The ends were cut back, 3 bases at V and 0 bases at J, with 12 bases in the middle.